The entry below gives a single T cell receptor beta chain sequence along with its context. Other nucleotide sequences in the sample specify the same CDR3. Between the trimmed V and J ends, which lost 0 bases and 4 bases, there was a span of 7 bases. CDR1 and CDR2 from the germline V gene are SGHRS and YFSETQ. There are 13 residues in the CDR3. The sample originates from a study of blood T cell repertoires in COVID-19. Study background: The United States, Italy and Spain provided the acute and convalescent COVID-19 samples.

Produced via immunoSEQ multiplex PCR; TCRdb's table is partial and in-frame only. The table records about 280,000 clones, 65% to 90% of them present only once. V gene TRBV5-1 combines with J gene TRBJ2-5; possible D gene TRBD1, 5 bases. The sample comprised peripheral blood. The sequence came from a man aged 45-65 years with active or convalescent COVID-19. The CDR3 sequence: CASSLGRGETQYF. CDR3 sequence (DNA): TGCGCCAGCAGCTTGGGAAGGGGAGAGACCCAGTACTTC.